The 14 T cell receptor beta chains given below trace back to one sample, sequenced in a study of tumor-infiltrating lymphocytes in glioblastoma multiforme. Three nested ARM-PCR rounds with V-beta and C-beta primers built TCRB libraries. TCRdb re-called the multiplex PCR reads through MiXCR, storing one row per CDR3 protein. Of more than 9,000 distinct CDR3 sequences in the sample, around three fifths were seen once. The sequencing sample was made of brain tumor tissue. Source of these receptors: a male donor with glioblastoma.

Remarks on this clonotype: This is likely a read error, given that the CDR3 carries no conserved phenylalanine or tryptophan at its end. The chain recombines TRBV20-1 with TRBJ2-1; the D is unclear. Trimming stripped 7 bases from V and 7 bases from J, with 11 bases between. Germline V gene data show CDR1 as DFQATT and CDR2 as SNEGSKA (reference sequence). The CDR3 extends over 11 amino acids. The DNA for the CDR3 is TGCAGTGTGAACCAATATAATGAGCAGTTCCTC. Its protein product is CSVNQYNEQFL.

On this clonotype itself: The junction departs from germline at one end; a sequencing error may be responsible. This chain joins TRBV4-1 and TRBJ1-1, with a possible D match to TRBD1 (5 bases). The CDR3 contains 16 residues. Per germline, CDR1 MGHRA and CDR2 YSYEKL. In DNA, the CDR3 is TGTGCCAACAGCCAAGATCGCTACAGGCGGAACACTGAAGCTTTCTTT. It yields the protein CANSQDRYRRNTEAFF.

This clonotype was observed a handful of times. This may stem from a read error, because a much larger clone lies one nucleotide away. This chain joins TRBV30 and TRBJ2-7; D possibly corresponds to TRBD2 (7 bases). This CDR3 has 14 amino acids. From germline, CDR1 is GTSNPN and CDR2 SVGIG (reference sequence). Trimming cost V 2 bases and J 8 bases, with 19 bases left between them. The CDR3 nucleotides are TGTGCCTGGAGTTCGACTGGCGGGGGCCTTAAGCAGTACTTC. It is translated as CAWSSTGGGLKQYF. The whole variable domain, remainder taken from reference TRBV30 and TRBJ2-7, is SQTIHQWPATLVQPVGSPLSLECTVEGTSNPNLYWYRQAAGRGLQLLFYSVGIGQISSEVPQNLSASRPQDRQFILSSKKLLLSDSGFYLCAWSSTGGGLKQYFGPGTRLTVT.

On this clonotype itself: At one end, the junction sequence differs from germline, possibly due to a read error. The rearrangement links TRBV14 to TRBJ2-4; the D gene could be TRBD1 or TRBD2 (6 bases each). This CDR3 is built from 16 residues. Germline CDR1 is SGHDN and CDR2 is FVKESK. This CDR3 is CSSSPAGHLAQNIQYF. The DNA of the CDR3 is TGTTCCAGCAGCCCTGCGGGACATCTAGCCCAAAACATTCAGTACTTC.

The table lists this clonotype with many counts. V and J are TRBV11-3 and TRBJ2-1, with D tentatively TRBD1 (5 bases). Germline lookup yields CDR1 SGHNT and CDR2 YENEEA. V was pared by 2 bases and J by 4 bases, with 6 bases between. CDR3 length: 13 residues. The CDR3 DNA sequence: TGTGCCAGCAGCTTAAGGACATACAATGAGCAGTTCTTC. Protein: CASSLRTYNEQFF.

The chain employs TRBV10-3 and TRBJ1-1; D possibly corresponds to TRBD1 (6 bases). This CDR3 spans 13 amino acids. Germline loops: CDR1 ENHRY, CDR2 SYGVKD. Trimming stripped 10 bases from V and 0 bases from J, with 12 bases between. The CDR3 sequence: CATRGDMNTEAFF. In nucleotides, the CDR3 is TGTGCCACCCGGGGGGACATGAACACTGAAGCTTTCTTT.

Turning to this clonotype: The junction shows a germline mismatch at one end, possibly a read error. The chain combines TRBV20-1 with TRBJ2-4; D may be TRBD1 (6 bases). This CDR3 region has 15 residues. The germline gives CDR1 DFQATT, CDR2 SNEGSKA (reference sequence). The CDR3 loop reads CSAAGIGGAKNIQYF. In nucleotides, the CDR3 is TGCAGTGCTGCCGGGATAGGGGGTGCCAAAAACATTCAGTACTTT.

V is TRBV10-3 and J is TRBJ1-4; 7 nucleotides line up with TRBD1. The CDR3 runs to 13 residues. Germline V gene data show CDR1 as ENHRY and CDR2 as SYGVKD. The CDR3 region is CVTSQGDRGKLFF. CDR3 nucleotides: TGTGTCACCAGTCAGGGGGATAGGGGAAAACTGTTTTTT.

The V gene is TRBV20-1, the J gene TRBJ2-4; no firm D call. The CDR3 length is 15 residues. Per the germline V gene, CDR1 is DFQATT and CDR2 is SNEGSKA (reference sequence). Deletions cut 1 base from V and 0 bases from J, with 10 bases between. CDR3 amino acids: CSARGNRLAKNIQYF. The CDR3 region has the DNA TGCAGTGCTAGAGGAAACAGACTAGCCAAAAACATTCAGTACTTC.

Regarding this clonotype: The conserved phenylalanine or tryptophan normally closing the CDR3 is absent here, so this likely arose from a read error. The chain combines TRBV10-3 with TRBJ2-1, with D hard to call. The CDR3 length is 14 residues. In germline, CDR1 is ENHRY, CDR2 SYGVKD. The DNA for the CDR3 is TGTGACACCCGTTCGAGCTTCTCCTACAATGAGCAGTTCTTG. Its translation is CDTRSSFSYNEQFL.

This clonotype is classed as medium-sized. The chain employs TRBV12-3 or TRBV12-4 and TRBJ1-5; perhaps TRBD1 as D (6 bases). The CDR3 is 13 amino acids. V lost 6 bases and J lost 6, with 12 bases in between. The CDR3 reads CASRSQGSQPQHF. The CDR3 DNA reads TGTGCCAGCAGATCTCAGGGGAGTCAGCCCCAGCATTTT.

Remarks on this clonotype: A read error may produce the germline difference seen at one junction end. The genes are TRBV5-4 and TRBJ1-1; no definite D call. CDR1 SGHNT and CDR2 YYREEE come from the germline V gene (reference sequence). This CDR3 has 16 amino acids. CDR3 in amino acids: CASSQPEHGMNTEAFF. The CDR3 bases are TGTGCCAGCAGCCAACCCGAACATGGTATGAACACTGAAGCCTTCTTT.

Points on this clonotype: A clone one base away is much larger, so this may be a read error. The V gene is TRBV11-1, the J gene TRBJ2-3; TRBD2 agrees at 9 bases. Germline lookup yields CDR1 SGHAT and CDR2 FQDESV (reference sequence). This CDR3 has 15 residues. The CDR3 here is CVSSLTSGPTDTQYF. The CDR3 region has the DNA TGTGTCAGCAGCTTGACTAGCGGTCCCACAGATACGCAGTATTTT. The full variable domain, in which reference TRBV11-1 and TRBJ2-3 provide the parts outside the CDR3, is EAEVAQSPRYKITEKSQAVAFWCDPISGHATLYWYRQILGQGPELLVQFQDESVVDDSQLPKDRFSAERLKGVDSTLKIQPAELGDSAMYLCVSSLTSGPTDTQYFGPGTRLTVL.

At least ten counts were recorded for this clonotype. The chain is built from TRBV7-9 and TRBJ1-1, with 12 bases lining up with TRBD1. This CDR3 region has 15 residues. Germline CDR1 reads SEHNR; CDR2 reads FQNEAQ (reference sequence). The V segment lost 7 bases and the J segment 4 bases; nucleotides outside the gene matches: 7. CDR3 bases: TGTGCCAGCAACCTGGGGGGACAGGGGGCCACTGAAGCTTTCTTT. Translating it yields CASNLGGQGATEAFF.